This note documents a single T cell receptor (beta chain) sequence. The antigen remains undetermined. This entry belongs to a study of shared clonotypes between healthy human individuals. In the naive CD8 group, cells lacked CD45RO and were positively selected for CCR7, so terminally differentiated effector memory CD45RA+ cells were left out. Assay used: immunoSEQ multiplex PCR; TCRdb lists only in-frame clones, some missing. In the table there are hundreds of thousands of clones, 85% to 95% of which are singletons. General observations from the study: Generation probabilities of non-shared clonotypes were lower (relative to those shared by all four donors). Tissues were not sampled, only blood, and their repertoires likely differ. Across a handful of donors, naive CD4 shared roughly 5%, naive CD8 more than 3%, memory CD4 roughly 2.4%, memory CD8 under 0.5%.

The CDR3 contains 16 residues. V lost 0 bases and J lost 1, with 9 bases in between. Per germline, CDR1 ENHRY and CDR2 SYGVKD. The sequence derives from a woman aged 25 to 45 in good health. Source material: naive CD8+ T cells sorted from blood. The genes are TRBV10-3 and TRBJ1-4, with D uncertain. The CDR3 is CAISESRGVTNEKLFF. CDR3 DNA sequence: TGTGCCATCAGTGAGTCGAGAGGAGTAACTAATGAAAAACTGTTTTTT.